A single sample gave rise to the 23 T cell receptor beta chains below, sequenced in a study of control samples from healthy donors and cancer patients. The method was immunoSEQ multiplex PCR; TCRdb's version includes in-frame clones alone and lacks a portion of them. The profile shows tens of thousands of clones, nearly 95% of them singletons. The sample taken for sequencing was PBMCs. Receptors were obtained from a woman aged 50 to 60 with head and neck cancer.

The V gene is TRBV19, the J gene TRBJ1-1; D might be TRBD1 (6 bases). Trimming cost V 4 bases and J 3 bases, with 15 bases left between them. The CDR3 totals 15 residues. Germline assignment: CDR1 LNHDA and CDR2 SQIVND (reference sequence). CDR3 DNA: TGTGCCAGTAGTAGCGGCACGACAGGCCACACTGAAGCTTTCTTT. As protein: CASSSGTTGHTEAFF. Full variable domain (rest looked up from reference TRBV19 and TRBJ1-1): DGGITQSPKYLFRKEGQNVTLSCEQNLNHDAMYWYRQDPGQGLRLIYYSQIVNDFQKGDIAEGYSVSREKKESFPLTVTSAQKNPTAFYLCASSSGTTGHTEAFFGQGTRLTVV.

The V gene is TRBV6-5, the J gene TRBJ1-4; 7 nucleotides agree with TRBD1. The CDR3 runs to 12 residues. The V gene end was trimmed by 11 bases and the J gene end by 5 bases; junction bases not matched to a gene: 5. Germline V lookup: CDR1 MNHEY, CDR2 SVGAGI. CDR3 protein: CAAGQRNEKLFF. In DNA form, the CDR3 reads TGTGCCGCGGGACAGAGAAATGAAAAACTGTTTTTT.

This chain links TRBV30 with TRBJ1-3; TRBD1 matches 7 bases. The CDR3 sequence is 15 residues long. V lost 4 bases to trimming and J lost 0 bases; unmatched junction nucleotides: 6. CDR1 GTSNPN and CDR2 SVGIG come from the germline V gene (reference sequence). The DNA for the CDR3 is TGTGCCTGGATCGGGACAGTTTTCTCTGGAAACACCATATATTTT. The encoded protein is CAWIGTVFSGNTIYF.

The chain employs TRBV6-1 and TRBJ1-2; a weak D match, TRBD1 (5 bases). Trimming removed 1 base at V and 6 bases at J, with 9 bases between. This CDR3 has 13 residues. The germline gives CDR1 MNHNS, CDR2 SASEGT. CDR3 sequence (DNA): TGTGCCAGCAGTGAAGAGGGGAGGAATGGCTACACCTTC. Residues: CASSEEGRNGYTF.

This chain joins TRBV6-6 and TRBJ1-5; tentatively, D is TRBD1 (6 bases). CDR3 size: 14 residues. The V gene lost 5 bases and the J gene lost 1 base, with 9 bases spanning the gap. The V gene's germline CDR1 is MNHNY and CDR2 SVGAGI (reference sequence). The CDR3 loop reads CASSNRASNQPQHF. In DNA form, the CDR3 reads TGTGCCAGCAGTAACAGGGCCAGCAATCAGCCCCAGCATTTT.

V gene TRBV5-8 combines with J gene TRBJ1-5; no definite D call. The CDR3 totals 14 residues. Trimming pared 3 bases from V and 0 bases from J, leaving 7 bases between. Germline CDR1 SGHTS, CDR2 YDEGEE. As DNA, the CDR3 is TGTGCCAGCAGCTCAGACGTTAGCAATCAGCCCCAGCATTTT. Translating gives CASSSDVSNQPQHF.

This rearrangement joins TRBV3-1 (or the pseudogene TRBV3-2) to TRBJ1-4; weak D call: TRBD1 (6 bases). Trimming cost V 4 bases and J 13 bases, with 22 bases left between them. Looked up from germline, CDR1 is LGHDT and CDR2 is YNNKEL (reference sequence). The CDR3 is 15 amino acids. CDR3 amino acids: CASSRQGPLASALFF. The DNA of the CDR3 is TGTGCCAGCAGCCGCCAGGGGCCTCTCGCCTCGGCACTGTTTTTT.

The chain couples TRBV29-1 to TRBJ2-3, with 7 bases matching TRBD2. Trimming took 2 bases from V and 4 from J; bases not matched to a gene: 6. The CDR3 spans 14 residues. Germline V gene data show CDR1 as SQVTM and CDR2 as ANQGSEA. The CDR3 loop is CSVEMVAGADTQYF. CDR3 bases: TGCAGCGTTGAAATGGTGGCGGGGGCAGATACGCAGTATTTT.

The chain joins TRBV7-2 to TRBJ1-2, with a weak D call TRBD1 (5 bases). Per the germline V gene, CDR1 is SGHTA and CDR2 is FQGNSA. The V and J ends lost 4 bases and 2 bases respectively, with 14 bases between them. The CDR3 has 15 residues. The CDR3 protein is CASSSRGSKNYGYTF. The CDR3 DNA reads TGTGCCAGCAGCTCACGGGGCTCAAAGAACTATGGCTACACCTTC.

This chain links TRBV7-9 with TRBJ1-2; D unresolved. This CDR3 has 10 amino acids. The V end was cut by 3 bases, the J end by 8 bases, with 4 bases between. CDR1 and CDR2 (germline): SEHNR, FQNEAQ (reference sequence). This CDR3 is CASSFGGYTF. CDR3 nucleotides: TGTGCCAGCAGCTTCGGGGGCTACACCTTC.

The rearrangement links TRBV4-3 to TRBJ2-6; TRBD1 is a possible D gene (5 bases). V lost 2 bases, J lost 2 bases, and 16 bases lay in between. This CDR3 is 18 amino acids long. Germline V gene data show CDR1 as LGHNA and CDR2 as YSLEER. The CDR3 region is CASSQTSRVAPGANVLTF. As DNA, the CDR3 is TGCGCCAGCAGCCAAACCTCCAGGGTAGCTCCTGGGGCCAACGTCCTGACTTTC.

The CDR3: CASSVDGSPTDTQYF. CDR3 in DNA: TGTGCCAGCAGCGTAGACGGGAGTCCCACAGATACGCAGTATTTT. This chain connects TRBV9 to TRBJ2-3; D is possibly TRBD2 (6 bases). The germline CDR1 and CDR2 sequences are SGDLS and YYNGEE. This CDR3 is 15 amino acids long. Trimming shortened V by 0 bases and J by 2 bases, and 10 bases separated the two germline ends.

This rearrangement joins TRBV30 to TRBJ2-1; D uncertain. Germline CDR1 is GTSNPN and CDR2 is SVGIG (reference sequence). The CDR3 is made up of 15 amino acids. Trimming removed 4 bases from V and 2 bases from J, with 15 bases in between. In DNA, the CDR3 is TGTGCCTGGACCACCGGTCTGGGGACCTACAATGAGCAGTTCTTC. This sequence encodes CAWTTGLGTYNEQFF.

This chain connects TRBV19 to TRBJ2-4; D is ambiguous. CDR1 LNHDA and CDR2 SQIVND come from the germline V gene (reference sequence). This CDR3 is built from 15 residues. V gave up 8 bases and J gave up 6 bases, with 20 bases separating them. CDR3 sequence reads: CASPLSAGRGNIQYF. The CDR3 DNA reads as TGTGCCAGTCCCCTCTCGGCTGGTCGCGGAAACATTCAGTACTTC. Filled out from reference TRBV19 and TRBJ2-4, the complete variable domain reads DGGITQSPKYLFRKEGQNVTLSCEQNLNHDAMYWYRQDPGQGLRLIYYSQIVNDFQKGDIAEGYSVSREKKESFPLTVTSAQKNPTAFYLCASPLSAGRGNIQYFGAGTRLSVL.

V gene TRBV25-1 combines with J gene TRBJ2-7; possible D gene TRBD1, 5 bases. V lost 5 bases and J lost 1, with 9 bases in between. The CDR3 consists of 13 residues. CDR1 is MGHDK, CDR2 SYGVNS, per germline. The chain's CDR3 is CASSPTESYEQYF. The CDR3 DNA is TGTGCCAGCAGTCCGACAGAATCCTACGAGCAGTACTTC.

The chain couples TRBV5-6 to TRBJ2-7, with 9 bases aligning to TRBD1. In germline, CDR1 is SGHDT, CDR2 YYEEEE. This CDR3 comprises 13 residues. With 1 base clipped from V and 5 bases from J, the junction kept 1 base outside the gene matches. The CDR3 nucleotides are TGTGCCAGCAGCTTGACAGGGGGCCACGAGCAGTACTTC. Protein: CASSLTGGHEQYF.

The gene calls are TRBV7-3 and TRBJ2-7; 10 bases are a match to TRBD1. The CDR3 loop spans 15 amino acids. Per germline, CDR1 SGHTA and CDR2 FQGTGA. V shed 4 bases, J shed 5 bases, and the junction held 8 bases outside the gene matches. The CDR3 DNA reads as TGTGCCAGCAGCTCATCCGGGACAGGGGTCCACGAGCAGTACTTC. It specifies CASSSSGTGVHEQYF. Full variable domain (missing parts from reference TRBV7-3 and TRBJ2-7): GAGVSQTPSNKVTEKGKYVELRCDPISGHTALYWYRQSLGQGPEFLIYFQGTGAADDSGLPNDRFFAVRPEGSVSTLKIQRTERGDSAVYLCASSSSGTGVHEQYFGPGTRLTVT.

This chain joins TRBV19 and TRBJ1-2; 11 nucleotides match TRBD1. CDR3 size: 18 residues. Trimming at V came to 1 base and at J to 6 bases, leaving 13 bases not matched to a gene. Germline V gene sequence: CDR1 LNHDA, CDR2 SQIVND (reference sequence). CDR3 DNA sequence: TGTGCCAGTAGTATAGCCCGGACAGGGGGCGCGATGAATCATGGCTACACCTTC. Protein sequence: CASSIARTGGAMNHGYTF.

This sequence joins TRBV9 and TRBJ2-7; D assignment may be TRBD1 or TRBD2 (5 bases each). This CDR3 spans 15 amino acids. Germline V gene data show CDR1 as SGDLS and CDR2 as YYNGEE. Trimming took 0 bases from V and 0 from J, leaving 10 bases between them. The CDR3, as DNA: TGTGCCAGCAGCGTAGGGGACGTCAGCTCCTACGAGCAGTACTTC. Its protein is CASSVGDVSSYEQYF.

V and J are TRBV7-2 and TRBJ1-2; 10 bases align to TRBD1. V gave up 3 bases and J gave up 4 bases; unmatched junction bases: 8. Germline CDR1 SGHTA, CDR2 FQGNSA. This CDR3 is 16 amino acids long. The CDR3 sequence is CASSLARQGALYGYTF. CDR3 DNA: TGTGCCAGCAGCTTGGCTAGACAGGGGGCCCTCTATGGCTACACCTTC.

This chain uses TRBV7-2 with TRBJ2-1; D gene ambiguous. CDR1 and CDR2 (germline): SGHTA, FQGNSA. Between the trimmed V and J ends, which lost 1 base and 9 bases, there was a span of 4 bases. The CDR3 spans 11 residues. CDR3 protein: CASSLVGEQFF. CDR3 coding DNA: TGTGCCAGCAGCTTAGTAGGTGAGCAGTTCTTC.

V usage is TRBV4-1 and J usage is TRBJ2-7; D gene uncertain. Germline-derived CDR1 and CDR2 are MGHRA and YSYEKL. V was trimmed by 5 bases and J by 0 bases, leaving 17 bases between them. The CDR3 runs 16 residues. Written as DNA, the CDR3 is TGCGCCAGCAGCTCCTCTCTCTCCGGAAGCTCCTACGAGCAGTACTTC. Translated, it gives CASSSSLSGSSYEQYF.

In its sample, this clone was seen once. This rearrangement joins TRBV21-1 to TRBJ2-1; TRBD1, the D gene given by the table, was not confirmed from the DNA. TRBV21-1 is flagged as a pseudogene. The CDR3 spans 17 residues. CDR3 bases: TGTGCCAGCAGCAAATCCCGGACAGGGGAAACCTACAATGAGCAGTTCTTC. Its protein is CASSKSRTGETYNEQFF.